The rows below give T cell receptor beta chains drawn from one sample of a study of shared clonotypes between healthy human individuals. Method: immunoSEQ multiplex PCR; TCRdb's copy keeps in-frame clones and lacks some. The table lists roughly 380,000 clones, 96% of them singletons. The sequenced sample was memory CD8+ T cells sorted from blood. These receptors originate from a man between 25 and 39 years old in good health. The CDR3 runs from the conserved cysteine through the conserved F or W. The D gene is left open where the match is weak. Expanded clones get a size class; other rows say once, few or many, or leave the size out.

d_gene: TRBD2
v_gene: TRBV5-4
len: 13
abundance: -
CDR3aa: CASSPAGVGELFF

d_gene: -
v_gene: TRBV20-1
len: 11
abundance: -
CDR3aa: CSVRGSYEQYF

d_gene: -
v_gene: TRBV19
len: 14
abundance: -
CDR3aa: CASSDFRSGNTIYF

d_gene: -
v_gene: TRBV7-9
len: 13
abundance: -
CDR3aa: CASSLGYLEKLFF

d_gene: -
v_gene: TRBV6-1
len: 12
abundance: once
CDR3aa: CASKGLNYEQYF

d_gene: -
v_gene: TRBV5-8
len: 14
abundance: -
CDR3aa: CASSLWGFEETQYF

d_gene: -
v_gene: TRBV7-9
len: 14
abundance: -
CDR3aa: CASSGESWGDTQYF

d_gene: -
v_gene: TRBV6-5
len: 12
abundance: -
CDR3aa: CASSRTLYEQYF

d_gene: -
v_gene: TRBV10-3
len: 13
abundance: -
CDR3aa: CAISVRYQETQYF

d_gene: TRBD2
v_gene: TRBV7-8
len: 13
abundance: once
CDR3aa: CASSRGSGETQYF

d_gene: -
v_gene: TRBV4-1
len: 21
abundance: once
CDR3aa: CASSQGRIGGGRPTGANVLTF

d_gene: TRBD1
v_gene: TRBV6-6
len: 16
abundance: -
CDR3aa: CASSYASRDRVYEQYF

d_gene: -
v_gene: TRBV27
len: 13
abundance: -
CDR3aa: CASSFNGNYGYTF

d_gene: -
v_gene: TRBV15
len: 13
abundance: -
CDR3aa: CATSVNPLDTQYF

d_gene: -
v_gene: TRBV10-3
len: 13
abundance: -
CDR3aa: CAITERGTGELFF

d_gene: -
v_gene: TRBV29-1
len: 12
abundance: -
CDR3aa: CSLRLTTDTQYF

d_gene: TRBD2
v_gene: TRBV2
len: 17
abundance: -
CDR3aa: CASIRQTSGSSYNEQFF

d_gene: TRBD1
v_gene: TRBV19
len: 13
abundance: -
CDR3aa: CASSIASGGGYTF

d_gene: -
v_gene: TRBV19
len: 16
abundance: -
CDR3aa: CASSFPYGSGANVLTF